This TCR beta chain stems from a study of blood T cell repertoires in COVID-19. Study-level information: Material from acute and convalescent COVID-19 was sourced from the United States, Italy and Spain.

Per the authors' pipeline: Estimates of nucleated cell counts were drawn from the amplification of reference gene primers. Produced via immunoSEQ multiplex PCR; TCRdb's table is partial and in-frame only. The DNA was the basis for D and trimming; V, J and clone size are from that table. The sample holds a few hundred thousand clones; about 82% are singletons and the top ten take roughly 7.8%. The ends were cut back, 0 bases at V and 3 bases at J, with 12 bases in the middle. Germline values: CDR1 LGHDT, CDR2 YNNKEL (reference sequence). The CDR3 extends over 16 amino acids. The sequence was collected from a human donor in a cohort sampled during active COVID-19. J is TRBJ1-3 and V is TRBV3-1 (or the pseudogene TRBV3-2); the D gene is possibly TRBD1 (6 bases). Sequencing was done on a sample of peripheral blood. CDR3 protein: CASSQEAGAGGNTIYF. CDR3 in DNA: TGTGCCAGCAGCCAAGAGGCAGGGGCGGGTGGAAACACCATATATTTT.